The TCR beta chain described here comes from a study of T-cell memory formation after mild COVID-19. CDR3 length: 13 residues. The V gene's germline CDR1 is SGDLS and CDR2 YYNGEE. Trimming stripped 7 bases from V and 8 bases from J, with 15 bases between. TCRdb recomputed calls from the 5' RACE reads with MiXCR, one row per CDR3 protein. This sample has 350,000 to 450,000 distinct CDR3 sequences, with 20% to 25% found just once. The source of this sequence is an adult woman who had mild COVID-19 (a few samples of this study predate the infection). Cell type and time point are not known. The rearrangement joins TRBV9 to TRBJ1-4; D unclear. The sequencing sample was made of PBMCs or a T cell subset sorted from them (not recorded which). The CDR3 reads CASGRADGEKLFF. For the CDR3, the DNA is TGTGCCAGCGGTCGCGCGGATGGCGAAAAACTGTTTTTT.